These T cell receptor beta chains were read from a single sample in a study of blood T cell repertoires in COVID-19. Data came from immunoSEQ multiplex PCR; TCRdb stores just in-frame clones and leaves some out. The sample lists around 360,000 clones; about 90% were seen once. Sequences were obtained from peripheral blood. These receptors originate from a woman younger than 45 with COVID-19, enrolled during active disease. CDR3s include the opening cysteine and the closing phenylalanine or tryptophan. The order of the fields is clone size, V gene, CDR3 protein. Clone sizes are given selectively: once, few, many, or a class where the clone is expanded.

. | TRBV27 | CASSQTSGRDEQFF
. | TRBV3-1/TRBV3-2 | CASRPGAGGLTGELFF
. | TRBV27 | CASSLRLAAYNEQFF
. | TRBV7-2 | CASSWMGDNSYEQYF
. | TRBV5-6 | CASSFRTGRAEAFF
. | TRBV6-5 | CASTRQDTEAFF
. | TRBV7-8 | CASSPRLAGGGDTQYF
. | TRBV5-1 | CASSGPKKGGTEAFF
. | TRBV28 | CASSTGQVTEAFF
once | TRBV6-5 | CASSTSGGIYEQYF
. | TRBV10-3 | CAISERAGGATETQYF
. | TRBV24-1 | CATSDRGQGNRETQYF
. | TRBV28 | CASSLADNTEAFF
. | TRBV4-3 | CASSQDLPYNEQFF
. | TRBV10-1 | CASSNHRLAGGNEQFF
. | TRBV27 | CASSLLAGTDTQYF
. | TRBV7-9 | CASSLVSGFTGELFF
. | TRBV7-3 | CASSLKTRYADTQYF
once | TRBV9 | CASSPWGDPNTEAFF
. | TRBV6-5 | CASSERATSYEQYF
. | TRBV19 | CASSTPTGWGTDTQYF
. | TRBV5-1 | CASSLEGQAGYTF
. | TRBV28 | CASSAIADTQYF
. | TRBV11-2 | CASSPLAGPTYEQYF
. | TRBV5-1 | CASSLVSGAKNIQYF
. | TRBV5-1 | CASSLPATGADTQYF
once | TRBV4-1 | CASSQDRDIYEQYF
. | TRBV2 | CARSSGSPYGELFF
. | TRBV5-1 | CASSHGRGVVNTGELFF
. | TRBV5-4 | CASSLVNSDTQYF
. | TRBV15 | CATSRKAGGSYNEQFF
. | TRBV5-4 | CASSPTVGGYGYTF
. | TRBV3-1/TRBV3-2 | CASSYGLAASYEQYF
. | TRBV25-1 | CASSQSDIQYF
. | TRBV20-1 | CSAQRGGTQYF
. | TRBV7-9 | CASSLRGLGNTIYF
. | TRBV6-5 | CASSYSTGGQETQYF
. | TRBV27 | CASSFGTGRGSDTQYF
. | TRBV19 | CASSGDLNQPQHF
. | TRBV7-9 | CASSLLINSGELFF
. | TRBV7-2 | CASSFRGRGEAFF
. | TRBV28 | CASSLGGDGTEAFF
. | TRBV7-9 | CASSFGLAVYEQYF
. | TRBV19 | CASSISGQITDTQYF
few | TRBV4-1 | CASSQGAGASSGNTIYF